Listed below are T cell receptor beta chains from one sample, sequenced in a study of blood T cell repertoires in COVID-19. TCRdb's table, derived via immunoSEQ multiplex PCR, lists solely in-frame clones and lacks some. The sample consists of approximately 280,000 clones, roughly 90% of them appearing once. Sequencing was carried out using peripheral blood. The receptors originated from a man in his forties with acute or convalescent COVID-19. Both conserved end residues are part of each CDR3. The D gene is left open where the match is weak. Clone size is given for some rows only: seen once, a few or many times, or a class if the clone is expanded.

d_call: .; clone_size: .; v_call: TRBV29-1; j_call: TRBJ1-2; cdr3_aa: CSVEKEGRGYGYTF; cdr3_nt: TGCAGCGTTGAGAAGGAGGGGAGGGGATATGGCTACACCTTC
d_call: TRBD1; clone_size: few; v_call: TRBV19; j_call: TRBJ1-6; cdr3_aa: CASTGQGDFRSPLHF; cdr3_nt: TGTGCCAGTACGGGACAGGGAGATTTCAGGTCACCCCTCCACTTT
d_call: TRBD1; clone_size: once; v_call: TRBV19; j_call: TRBJ2-2; cdr3_aa: CASSSSTGGTGELFF; cdr3_nt: TGTGCCAGTAGTTCCTCGACAGGGGGGACCGGGGAGCTGTTTTTT
d_call: TRBD1; clone_size: .; v_call: TRBV6-5; j_call: TRBJ1-2; cdr3_aa: CASSYLGQEDGYTF; cdr3_nt: TGTGCCAGCAGTTACTTAGGACAGGAGGATGGCTACACCTTC
d_call: TRBD1; clone_size: few; v_call: TRBV5-1; j_call: TRBJ2-7; cdr3_aa: CASSPGQGAYEQYF; cdr3_nt: TGCGCCAGCAGCCCCGGACAGGGGGCCTACGAGCAGTACTTC
d_call: TRBD1; clone_size: .; v_call: TRBV6-1; j_call: TRBJ1-2; cdr3_aa: CASSAYGTGGSNYGYTF; cdr3_nt: TGTGCCAGCAGTGCCTACGGGACAGGAGGATCTAACTATGGCTACACCTTC
d_call: .; clone_size: .; v_call: TRBV3-1/TRBV3-2; j_call: TRBJ2-5; cdr3_aa: CASSQAGETQYF; cdr3_nt: TGTGCCAGCAGCCAAGCGGGGGAGACCCAGTACTTC
d_call: .; clone_size: .; v_call: TRBV9; j_call: TRBJ1-6; cdr3_aa: CASSVAEKNSPLHF; cdr3_nt: TGTGCCAGCAGCGTAGCAGAAAAGAATTCACCCCTCCACTTT
d_call: .; clone_size: .; v_call: TRBV3-1/TRBV3-2; j_call: TRBJ2-1; cdr3_aa: CASSQDPAWPFF; cdr3_nt: TGTGCCAGCAGCCAAGATCCCGCCTGGCCGTTCTTC
d_call: .; clone_size: .; v_call: TRBV11-2; j_call: TRBJ2-3; cdr3_aa: CASSLPFPGEDTQYF; cdr3_nt: TGTGCCAGCAGCTTACCCTTCCCGGGAGAAGATACGCAGTATTTT
d_call: .; clone_size: once; v_call: TRBV29-1; j_call: TRBJ1-1; cdr3_aa: CSVRGQLNTEAFF; cdr3_nt: TGCAGCGTTCGCGGACAGTTGAACACTGAAGCTTTCTTT
d_call: .; clone_size: few; v_call: TRBV30; j_call: TRBJ1-1; cdr3_aa: CAWSVTQTANTEAFF; cdr3_nt: TGTGCCTGGAGTGTTACACAGACGGCGAACACTGAAGCTTTCTTT
d_call: TRBD2; clone_size: .; v_call: TRBV2; j_call: TRBJ2-7; cdr3_aa: CASSYERGSYEQYF; cdr3_nt: TGTGCCAGCAGTTACGAGCGGGGGAGCTACGAGCAGTACTTC
d_call: .; clone_size: .; v_call: TRBV6-5; j_call: TRBJ2-7; cdr3_aa: CATRGLTYEQYF; cdr3_nt: TGTGCCACCCGGGGTCTAACCTACGAGCAGTACTTC
d_call: .; clone_size: .; v_call: TRBV5-5; j_call: TRBJ1-5; cdr3_aa: CASSLLVVNNQPQHF; cdr3_nt: TGTGCCAGCAGCTTGTTAGTGGTTAACAATCAGCCCCAGCATTTT
d_call: TRBD1; clone_size: .; v_call: TRBV29-1; j_call: TRBJ2-7; cdr3_aa: CSVDLGDRGEQYF; cdr3_nt: TGCAGCGTTGATCTGGGGGACAGAGGCGAGCAGTACTTC
d_call: .; clone_size: .; v_call: TRBV6-5; j_call: TRBJ1-2; cdr3_aa: CASSYLLTGPLYGYTF; cdr3_nt: TGTGCCAGCAGTTACCTTTTGACAGGTCCCTTGTATGGCTACACCTTC
d_call: .; clone_size: .; v_call: TRBV21-1; j_call: TRBJ1-6; cdr3_aa: CASSSRIQGLGTGLGYNSPLHF; cdr3_nt: TGTGCCAGCAGCTCACGAATACAGGGCCTTGGGACAGGGTTAGGGTATAATTCACCCCTCCACTTT
d_call: .; clone_size: .; v_call: TRBV4-1; j_call: TRBJ1-1; cdr3_aa: CASSSQGLNTEAFF; cdr3_nt: TGCGCCAGCAGCTCCCAGGGGTTGAACACTGAAGCTTTCTTT
d_call: TRBD1; clone_size: once; v_call: TRBV3-1/TRBV3-2; j_call: TRBJ1-2; cdr3_aa: CASSQGTGGVGGYTF; cdr3_nt: TGTGCCAGCAGCCAAGGGACAGGGGGCGTTGGAGGCTACACCTTC
d_call: TRBD1; clone_size: .; v_call: TRBV7-3; j_call: TRBJ1-2; cdr3_aa: CASSARQGDYGYTF; cdr3_nt: TGTGCCAGCAGCGCCCGACAGGGGGACTATGGCTACACCTTC
d_call: .; clone_size: .; v_call: TRBV5-1; j_call: TRBJ2-2; cdr3_aa: CASSLVQGDTGELFF; cdr3_nt: TGCGCCAGCAGCTTGGTCCAGGGTGATACCGGGGAGCTGTTTTTT
d_call: .; clone_size: .; v_call: TRBV5-1; j_call: TRBJ1-2; cdr3_aa: CASTLSPGNYGYTF; cdr3_nt: TGCGCCAGCACCCTAAGCCCAGGGAACTATGGCTACACCTTC
d_call: .; clone_size: .; v_call: TRBV10-3; j_call: TRBJ1-1; cdr3_aa: CAIRGQGNTEAFF; cdr3_nt: TGTGCCATCAGAGGGCAGGGGAACACTGAAGCTTTCTTT
d_call: TRBD2; clone_size: .; v_call: TRBV12-3/TRBV12-4; j_call: TRBJ2-7; cdr3_aa: CASSTRGGGEQYF; cdr3_nt: TGTGCCAGCAGTACCCGCGGGGGAGGGGAGCAGTACTTC
d_call: .; clone_size: .; v_call: TRBV18; j_call: TRBJ1-2; cdr3_aa: CASSPRDYGYTF; cdr3_nt: TGTGCCAGCTCACCCCGGGACTATGGCTACACCTTC
d_call: .; clone_size: .; v_call: TRBV5-5; j_call: TRBJ1-1; cdr3_aa: CASSYWGGTVAEAFF; cdr3_nt: TGTGCCAGCAGTTATTGGGGGGGAACCGTAGCTGAAGCTTTCTTT
d_call: .; clone_size: .; v_call: TRBV7-2; j_call: TRBJ1-6; cdr3_aa: CASSRDSNSPLHF; cdr3_nt: TGTGCCAGCAGCCGGGACTCTAATTCACCCCTCCACTTT
d_call: .; clone_size: .; v_call: TRBV6-5; j_call: TRBJ2-1; cdr3_aa: CASSRWGGEFF; cdr3_nt: TGTGCCAGCAGTCGCTGGGGGGGCGAGTTCTTC
d_call: .; clone_size: .; v_call: TRBV5-1; j_call: TRBJ1-2; cdr3_aa: CASSLAGGKPYGYTF; cdr3_nt: TGCGCCAGCAGCTTGGCCGGGGGGAAGCCCTATGGCTACACCTTC
d_call: TRBD2; clone_size: .; v_call: TRBV7-9; j_call: TRBJ2-1; cdr3_aa: CASSLAGGPLEQFF; cdr3_nt: TGTGCCAGCAGCTTGGCGGGGGGGCCCCTTGAGCAGTTCTTC
d_call: TRBD1; clone_size: .; v_call: TRBV11-3; j_call: TRBJ1-1; cdr3_aa: CASSPQTGTGETEAFF; cdr3_nt: TGTGCCAGCAGCCCACAAACCGGGACAGGGGAGACTGAAGCTTTCTTT
d_call: .; clone_size: .; v_call: TRBV12-3/TRBV12-4; j_call: TRBJ1-1; cdr3_aa: CASVEVRNTEAFF; cdr3_nt: TGTGCCAGCGTCGAGGTTAGGAACACTGAAGCTTTCTTT
d_call: .; clone_size: .; v_call: TRBV27; j_call: TRBJ1-1; cdr3_aa: CASSPTPGGTEAFF; cdr3_nt: TGTGCCAGCAGTCCAACCCCGGGGGGCACTGAAGCTTTCTTT
d_call: .; clone_size: .; v_call: TRBV7-9; j_call: TRBJ2-3; cdr3_aa: CASSLYIGGRTDTQYF; cdr3_nt: TGTGCCAGCAGCTTATATATAGGGGGACGCACAGATACGCAGTATTTT
d_call: TRBD2; clone_size: .; v_call: TRBV4-2; j_call: TRBJ2-2; cdr3_aa: CASSLPGLAGRDTGELFF; cdr3_nt: TGTGCCAGCAGCCTCCCCGGACTAGCGGGGAGAGACACCGGGGAGCTGTTTTTT
d_call: .; clone_size: .; v_call: TRBV7-8; j_call: TRBJ2-1; cdr3_aa: CASSDDNVGQFF; cdr3_nt: TGTGCCAGCAGCGATGACAATGTTGGGCAGTTCTTC
d_call: TRBD1; clone_size: .; v_call: TRBV2; j_call: TRBJ1-5; cdr3_aa: CASSEDRGKYQPQHF; cdr3_nt: TGTGCCAGCAGTGAGGACAGGGGGAAATATCAGCCCCAGCATTTT
d_call: TRBD2; clone_size: once; v_call: TRBV10-3; j_call: TRBJ2-1; cdr3_aa: CAISELPTSGVNNEQFF; cdr3_nt: TGTGCCATCAGTGAACTACCTACTAGCGGGGTAAACAATGAGCAGTTCTTC
d_call: .; clone_size: .; v_call: TRBV11-2; j_call: TRBJ2-5; cdr3_aa: CASSLTGLHQETQYF; cdr3_nt: TGTGCCAGCAGCTTAACAGGGCTCCACCAAGAGACCCAGTACTTC
d_call: .; clone_size: .; v_call: TRBV18; j_call: TRBJ1-1; cdr3_aa: CASSAGLTNTEAFF; cdr3_nt: TGTGCCAGCTCAGCGGGACTCACGAACACTGAAGCTTTCTTT
d_call: .; clone_size: .; v_call: TRBV18; j_call: TRBJ2-7; cdr3_aa: CASSPQGPATPYEQYF; cdr3_nt: TGTGCCAGCTCACCCCAGGGCCCAGCTACCCCCTACGAGCAGTACTTC
d_call: TRBD1; clone_size: .; v_call: TRBV11-2; j_call: TRBJ2-1; cdr3_aa: CASSPGTGTTYNEQFF; cdr3_nt: TGTGCCAGCAGCCCCGGGACAGGGACTACCTACAATGAGCAGTTCTTC
d_call: .; clone_size: .; v_call: TRBV27; j_call: TRBJ1-2; cdr3_aa: CASSFRGGHGYTF; cdr3_nt: TGTGCCAGCAGTTTTCGGGGGGGTCATGGCTACACCTTC
d_call: TRBD1; clone_size: .; v_call: TRBV2; j_call: TRBJ2-6; cdr3_aa: CASSAIGWTGRSGANVLTF; cdr3_nt: TGTGCCAGCAGTGCAATCGGTTGGACAGGGAGGTCTGGGGCCAACGTCCTGACTTTC
d_call: TRBD1; clone_size: .; v_call: TRBV6-2/TRBV6-3; j_call: TRBJ1-5; cdr3_aa: CASSYGTDSNQPQHF; cdr3_nt: TGTGCCAGCAGTTACGGGACAGATAGCAATCAGCCCCAGCATTTT
d_call: TRBD1; clone_size: few; v_call: TRBV6-5; j_call: TRBJ1-4; cdr3_aa: CASSYDSGGIGKLFF; cdr3_nt: TGTGCCAGCAGTTACGATTCAGGGGGCATTGGGAAACTGTTTTTT
d_call: .; clone_size: .; v_call: TRBV5-1; j_call: TRBJ2-2; cdr3_aa: CASSRNTGELFF; cdr3_nt: TGCGCCAGCAGCCGGAACACCGGGGAGCTGTTTTTT
d_call: .; clone_size: .; v_call: TRBV10-2; j_call: TRBJ2-7; cdr3_aa: CASSEPEAVYEQYF; cdr3_nt: TGCGCCAGCAGTGAGCCAGAGGCGGTCTACGAGCAGTACTTC
d_call: .; clone_size: .; v_call: TRBV20-1; j_call: TRBJ1-2; cdr3_aa: CSASLALDGYTF; cdr3_nt: TGCAGTGCTAGTTTGGCCCTGGATGGCTACACCTTC
d_call: .; clone_size: .; v_call: TRBV6-5; j_call: TRBJ2-1; cdr3_aa: CASTQPGSNEQFF; cdr3_nt: TGTGCCAGCACCCAACCAGGGTCGAATGAGCAGTTCTTC
d_call: TRBD1; clone_size: .; v_call: TRBV19; j_call: TRBJ1-1; cdr3_aa: CATRGQGARSTEAFF; cdr3_nt: TGTGCCACCCGAGGACAGGGGGCGCGTTCCACTGAAGCTTTCTTT
d_call: .; clone_size: .; v_call: TRBV10-1; j_call: TRBJ2-1; cdr3_aa: CASSEWGQAPYNEQFF; cdr3_nt: TGCGCCAGCAGTGAGTGGGGCCAGGCCCCTTACAATGAGCAGTTCTTC
d_call: .; clone_size: .; v_call: TRBV5-1; j_call: TRBJ1-2; cdr3_aa: CASSSGGTSLANYGYTF; cdr3_nt: TGCGCCAGCAGCTCCGGGGGGACCAGCCTCGCTAACTATGGCTACACCTTC
d_call: .; clone_size: once; v_call: TRBV3-1/TRBV3-2; j_call: TRBJ1-6; cdr3_aa: CASSQVLSPLHF; cdr3_nt: TGTGCCAGCAGCCAAGTATTGTCACCCCTCCACTTT